One sample yielded the 5 T cell receptor beta chains listed below, sequenced in a study of T cells in Graves' hyperthyroidism and ophthalmopathy. RNA transcripts provided the source from which TCR beta CDR3 regions were amplified. With the HTBI primer set, the TCR CDR3 went through a first round of RT-PCR. MiXCR was run by TCRdb on the multiplex PCR reads, yielding one entry per CDR3 protein. The sample lists more than 300,000 distinct CDR3 sequences, less than 20% occurring once. Sample: blood. Receptors originate from a man between 18 and 35 years old with Graves' ophthalmopathy.

This clonotype appeared once. The V gene is TRBV28, the J gene TRBJ2-1; a possible D gene is TRBD2 (6 bases). The CDR3 contains 15 residues. Trimming took 5 bases from V and 4 from J, leaving 15 bases between them. The V gene's germline CDR1 is MDHEN and CDR2 SYDVKM. CDR3 nucleotides: TGTGCCAGCAGTCCCCCGGGCGGGATGTACAATGAGCAGTTCTTC. Translating gives CASSPPGGMYNEQFF.

The table lists this clonotype with many counts. V is TRBV7-8 and J is TRBJ2-5; TRBD2 matches 11 bases. V shed 1 base, J shed 4 bases, and the junction held 11 bases outside the gene matches. Germline V CDR1 and CDR2: SGHVS, FQNEAQ. The CDR3 contains 18 residues. In DNA form, the CDR3 reads TGTGCCAGCAGCTTAGTGCGAAGTAGCGGGGGGGCCGGAGAGACCCAGTACTTC. It codes for CASSLVRSSGGAGETQYF.

V usage is TRBV28 and J usage is TRBJ2-1; D may correspond to TRBD1 or TRBD2 (5 bases each). CDR3 length equals 19 residues. Trimming stripped 5 bases from V and 1 base from J, with 24 bases between. Germline CDR1 reads MDHEN; CDR2 reads SYDVKM. CDR3 residues: CASSRPGTSRSESYNEQFF. The CDR3 DNA reads as TGTGCCAGCAGTCGCCCCGGGACCTCTCGTTCGGAATCCTACAATGAGCAGTTCTTC.

This clonotype has a handful of counts. The J gene is TRBJ2-1, the V gene TRBV15; TRBD2 matches 8 bases. The germline CDR1 and CDR2 sequences are LNHNV and YYDKDF (reference sequence). J gave up 7 bases and V 0 bases, and 8 bases lay outside the gene matches. The CDR3 length is 16 residues. CDR3 residues: CATSRDPSGGSNEQFF. The CDR3 bases are TGTGCCACCAGCAGAGATCCCAGCGGGGGTTCTAATGAGCAGTTCTTC.

In this sample, this clonotype turned up many times. The J gene is TRBJ2-6, the V gene TRBV7-3; possibly TRBD1 for D (5 bases). CDR1 and CDR2 from the germline V gene are SGHTA and FQGTGA. CDR3 length: 17 amino acids. V shed 1 base and J shed 4 bases, with 14 bases lying between them. CDR3 in amino acids: CASSLKGALTGANVLTF. The DNA for the CDR3 is TGTGCCAGCAGCTTAAAAGGGGCGCTAACCGGGGCCAACGTCCTGACTTTC.